This TCR beta chain was obtained from a study of cytomegalovirus exposure and HLA in healthy donors. Study details: Previous work identified roughly 120 million unique TCR beta sequences from some 170 million T cells. Study-wide results and caveats: Earlier results showed most TCR beta V segments being productive about 87% or about 30% of the time. Across donors, most TCRs were seen rarely, yet some public ones were widespread. Links to common viral pathogens appeared, in a later analysis, for several of the most significant clusters.

Germline CDR1 and CDR2: LNHDA and SQIVND (reference sequence). The trim removed 9 bases at V and 3 bases at J, leaving 10 bases unmatched. This CDR3 region has 15 residues. This PCR relied on a set of 60 Vbeta primers and 13 Jbeta primers. Assay: immunoSEQ multiplex PCR; the TCRdb copy retains only in-frame clones and omits some. The table includes about 160,000 clones, 76% detected once. Concerning this clone itself: The antigen remains undetermined.

This sequence originates from a man in his fifties or sixties in good health and CMV-seronegative. The sample comprised PBMCs. V is TRBV19 and J is TRBJ2-7; 11 bases line up with TRBD2. CDR3 in amino acids: CASHPSGGPRYEQYF. The CDR3 nucleotides read TGTGCCAGCCATCCTAGCGGGGGGCCTCGCTACGAGCAGTACTTC.